This entry concerns a single T cell receptor beta chain. Per the authors' pipeline: Amplifying reference gene primers gave estimates of nucleated cell counts. The repertoire was sequenced with immunoSEQ multiplex PCR; TCRdb's copy has only in-frame clones and lacks some. That table supplies the V and J calls and clone size; D and trimming were determined from the DNA. The data hold about 62,000 clones, with 88% observed a single time. This sample is part of a study of blood T cell repertoires in COVID-19. Background on the study: The United States, Italy and Spain provided the acute and convalescent COVID-19 samples. The analysed material was cDNA or gDNA that came from T cells, B-cell-depleted T cells, or PBMCs.

V dropped 1 base and J dropped 4 bases, with 13 bases sitting between them. CDR3 length equals 15 residues. Looked up from germline, CDR1 is SGHDN and CDR2 is FVKESK. Input material: peripheral blood. V usage is TRBV14 and J usage is TRBJ1-2; the D gene is possibly TRBD1 (6 bases). This sequence was found in an older woman with acute or convalescent COVID-19. In DNA, the CDR3 is TGTGCCAGCAGCCAAGTTGGGGGCGACGGCTATGGCTACACCTTC. This codes for CASSQVGGDGYGYTF. The whole variable domain, remainder taken from reference TRBV14 and TRBJ1-2, is EAGVTQFPSHSVIEKGQTVTLRCDPISGHDNLYWYRRVMGKEIKFLLHFVKESKQDESGMPNNRFLAERTGGTYSTLKVQPAELEDSGVYFCASSQVGGDGYGYTFGSGTRLTVV.